This T cell receptor beta chain was found in a study of blood T cell repertoires in COVID-19. Overall study: The United States, Italy and Spain were the sources of the acute and convalescent COVID-19 samples. T cells, B-cell-depleted T cells, or PBMCs supplied cDNA or gDNA.

The CDR3 runs 14 residues. Deletions cut 2 bases from V and 4 bases from J, with 14 bases between. CDR1 GTSNPN and CDR2 SVGIG come from the germline V gene (reference sequence). Methods used by the authors: Amplification from reference gene primers served as the basis for estimated nucleated cell counts. Clones were sequenced by immunoSEQ multiplex PCR, and TCRdb holds only the in-frame ones, with some missing. V, J and clone size reflect that table, while D and trimming were determined from the DNA. The sample includes around 220,000 clones, around 86% of them seen just once. V is TRBV30 and J is TRBJ1-1; unclear D gene. This TCR was sampled from a woman in her fifties or sixties with COVID-19, enrolled during active disease. Sequencing was performed on peripheral blood. The CDR3 loop is CAWSRSLWVTEAFF. The CDR3, as DNA: TGTGCCTGGAGTAGGAGCTTGTGGGTCACTGAAGCTTTCTTT.